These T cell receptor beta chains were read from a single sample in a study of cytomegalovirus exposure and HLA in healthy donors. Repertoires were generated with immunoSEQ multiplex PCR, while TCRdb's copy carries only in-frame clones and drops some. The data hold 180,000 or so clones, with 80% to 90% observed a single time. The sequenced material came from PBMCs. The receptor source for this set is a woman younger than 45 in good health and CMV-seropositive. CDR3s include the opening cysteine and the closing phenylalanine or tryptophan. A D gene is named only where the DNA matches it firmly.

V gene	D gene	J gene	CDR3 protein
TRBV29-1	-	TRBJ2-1	CSVVPGGSYNEQFF
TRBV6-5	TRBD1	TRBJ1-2	CASSPVTGTGYTF
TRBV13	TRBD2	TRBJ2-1	CASSSGLAGNNEQFF
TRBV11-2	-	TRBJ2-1	CASSLGQNNEQFF
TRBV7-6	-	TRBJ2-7	CASSLEEGEVYEQYF
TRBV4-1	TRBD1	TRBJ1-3	CASSQEGTGTGNTIYF
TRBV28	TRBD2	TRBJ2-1	CASIRGVDNEQFF
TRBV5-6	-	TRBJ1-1	CASSLNSAGAFF
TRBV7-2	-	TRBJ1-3	CASSLGRGRSGNTIYF
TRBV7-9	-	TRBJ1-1	CASSLAPGGEFFF
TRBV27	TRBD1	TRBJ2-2	CASSPDRVDGELFF
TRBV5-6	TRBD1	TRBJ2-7	CASLQTGGYEQYF
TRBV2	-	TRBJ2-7	CASTQEGGGYEQYF
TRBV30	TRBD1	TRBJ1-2	CAWGGTGGAGYGYTF
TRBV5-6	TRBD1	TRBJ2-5	CASSQGQAKETQYF
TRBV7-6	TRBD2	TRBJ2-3	CASSATLAHTDTQYF
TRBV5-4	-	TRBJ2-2	CASISNTGELFF
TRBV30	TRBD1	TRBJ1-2	CAWSQTGARGYTF
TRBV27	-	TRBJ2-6	CASSRASSSSGANVLTF
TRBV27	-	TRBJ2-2	CASSLFTGTGELFF
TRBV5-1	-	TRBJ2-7	CASSLEGDEQYF
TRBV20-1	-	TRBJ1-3	CSAGTGNTIYF
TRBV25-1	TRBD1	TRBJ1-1	CASSLAQQGAEAFF
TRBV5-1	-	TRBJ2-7	CASSLDGEQYF
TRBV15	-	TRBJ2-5	CATSRPGRGTQYF
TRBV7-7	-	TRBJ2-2	CASSPDLYTGELFF
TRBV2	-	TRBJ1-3	CASSALRGASGNTIYF
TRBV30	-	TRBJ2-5	CAWTTRGETQYF
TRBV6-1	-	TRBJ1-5	CASEGDGNQPQHF
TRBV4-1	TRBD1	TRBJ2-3	CASSQGHGTEVSTQYF
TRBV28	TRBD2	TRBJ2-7	CASIKAGTYEQYF
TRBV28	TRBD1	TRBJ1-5	CASSQGQGRNQPQHF
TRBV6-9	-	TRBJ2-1	CASGAVVTYNEQFF
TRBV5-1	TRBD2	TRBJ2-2	CASGGTSGTGELFF
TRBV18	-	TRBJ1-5	CASREGDNQPQHF
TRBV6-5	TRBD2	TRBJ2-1	CASSLAASGEQFF
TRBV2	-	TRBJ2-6	CASSASSGLANVLTF
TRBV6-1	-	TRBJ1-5	CASSEALRIRGSQPQHF
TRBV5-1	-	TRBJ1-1	CASSLTGWGTEAFF